The present TCR beta chain was sequenced within a study of cytomegalovirus exposure and HLA in healthy donors. Study at large: Earlier results showed roughly 120 million unique TCR beta sequences derived from approximately 180 million T cells.

Primers for the PCR totalled 60 Vbeta and 13 Jbeta. TCRdb keeps only in-frame clones here, not all; method: immunoSEQ multiplex PCR. The sample has approximately 100,000 clones, about 80% seen once. V shed 4 bases, J shed 5 bases, and the junction held 2 bases outside the gene matches. Germline CDR1 reads MNHEY; CDR2 reads SVGAGI. This CDR3 is built from 13 residues. Material: PBMCs. The source of this sequence is a man in his late teens or twenties in good health and CMV-seropositive. The chain employs TRBV6-5 and TRBJ1-5, with 7 nucleotides matching TRBD1. The CDR3 sequence: CASSSTGDQPQHF. CDR3 DNA sequence: TGTGCCAGCAGTTCCACAGGGGATCAGCCCCAGCATTTT.